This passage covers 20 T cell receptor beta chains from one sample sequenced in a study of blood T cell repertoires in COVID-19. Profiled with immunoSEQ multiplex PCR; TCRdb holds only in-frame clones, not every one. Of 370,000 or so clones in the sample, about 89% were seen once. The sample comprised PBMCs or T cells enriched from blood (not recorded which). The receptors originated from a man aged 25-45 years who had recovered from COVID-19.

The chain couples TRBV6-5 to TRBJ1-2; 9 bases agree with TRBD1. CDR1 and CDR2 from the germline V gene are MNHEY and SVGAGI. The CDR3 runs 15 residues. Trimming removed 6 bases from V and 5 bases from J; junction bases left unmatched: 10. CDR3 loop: CASRRTGTGTYGYTF. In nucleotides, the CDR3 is TGTGCCAGCAGGCGAACCGGGACAGGGACATATGGCTACACCTTC.

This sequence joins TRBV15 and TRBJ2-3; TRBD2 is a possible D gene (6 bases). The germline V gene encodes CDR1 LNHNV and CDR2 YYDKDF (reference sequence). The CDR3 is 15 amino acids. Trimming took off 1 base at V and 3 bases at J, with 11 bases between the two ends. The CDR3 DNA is TGTGCCACCAGCAGAGGCGGGACTTTTACAGATACGCAGTATTTT. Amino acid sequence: CATSRGGTFTDTQYF.

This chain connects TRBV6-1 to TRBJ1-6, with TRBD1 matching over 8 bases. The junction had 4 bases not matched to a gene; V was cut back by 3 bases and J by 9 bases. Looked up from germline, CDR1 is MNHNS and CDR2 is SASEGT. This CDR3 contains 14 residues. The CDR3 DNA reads TGTGCCAGCAGTGAGGACAGGGTAATTTCACCCCTCCACTTT. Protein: CASSEDRVISPLHF.

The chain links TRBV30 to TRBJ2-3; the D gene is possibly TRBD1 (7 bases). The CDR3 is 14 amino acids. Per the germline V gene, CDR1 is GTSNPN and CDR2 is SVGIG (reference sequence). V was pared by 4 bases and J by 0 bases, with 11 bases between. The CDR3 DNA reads TGTGCCTGGATCCAGGGGGGAAGCACAGATACGCAGTATTTT. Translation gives CAWIQGGSTDTQYF.

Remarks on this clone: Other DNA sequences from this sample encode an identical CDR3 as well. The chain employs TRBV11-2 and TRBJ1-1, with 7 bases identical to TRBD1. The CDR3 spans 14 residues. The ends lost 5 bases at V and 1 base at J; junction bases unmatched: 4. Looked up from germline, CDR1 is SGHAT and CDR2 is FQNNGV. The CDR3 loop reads CASSPRTGNTEAFF. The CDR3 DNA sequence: TGTGCCAGCAGCCCACGGACAGGGAACACTGAAGCTTTCTTT.

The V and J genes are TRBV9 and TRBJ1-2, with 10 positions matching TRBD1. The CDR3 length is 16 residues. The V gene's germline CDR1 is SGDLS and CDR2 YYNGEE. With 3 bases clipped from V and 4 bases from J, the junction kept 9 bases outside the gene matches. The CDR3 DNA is TGTGCCAGCAGCGGGACCGACAGGGGGCAGGGCTATGGCTACACCTTC. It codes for CASSGTDRGQGYGYTF.

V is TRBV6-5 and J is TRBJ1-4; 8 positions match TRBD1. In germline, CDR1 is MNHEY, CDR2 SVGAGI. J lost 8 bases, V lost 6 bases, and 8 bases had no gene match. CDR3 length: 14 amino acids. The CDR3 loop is CASRASGGNEKLFF. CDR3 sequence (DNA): TGTGCCAGCAGGGCATCAGGGGGCAACGAAAAACTGTTTTTT.

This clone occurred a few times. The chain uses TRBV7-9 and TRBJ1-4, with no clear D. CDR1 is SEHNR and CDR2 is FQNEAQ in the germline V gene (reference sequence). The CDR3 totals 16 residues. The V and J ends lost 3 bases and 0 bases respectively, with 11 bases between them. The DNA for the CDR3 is TGTGCCAGCAGCTTTGGCACAGCCACAACTAATGAAAAACTGTTTTTT. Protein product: CASSFGTATTNEKLFF. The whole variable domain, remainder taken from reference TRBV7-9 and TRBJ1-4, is DTGVSQNPRHKITKRGQNVTFRCDPISEHNRLYWYRQTLGQGPEFLTYFQNEAQLEKSRLLSDRFSAERPKGSFSTLEIQRTEQGDSAMYLCASSFGTATTNEKLFFGSGTQLSVL.

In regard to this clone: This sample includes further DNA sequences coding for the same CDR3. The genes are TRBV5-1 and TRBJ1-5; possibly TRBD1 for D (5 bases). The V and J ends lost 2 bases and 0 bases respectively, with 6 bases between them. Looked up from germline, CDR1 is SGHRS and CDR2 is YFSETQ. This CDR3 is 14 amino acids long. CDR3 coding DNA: TGCGCCAGCAGCTTAACAGGTAGCAATCAGCCCCAGCATTTT. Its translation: CASSLTGSNQPQHF.

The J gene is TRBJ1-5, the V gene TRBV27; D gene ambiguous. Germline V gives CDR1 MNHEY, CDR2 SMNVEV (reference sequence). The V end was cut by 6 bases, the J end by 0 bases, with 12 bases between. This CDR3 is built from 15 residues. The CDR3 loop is CASSPQPVSNQPQHF. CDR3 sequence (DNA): TGTGCCAGCAGCCCACAACCAGTTAGCAATCAGCCCCAGCATTTT.

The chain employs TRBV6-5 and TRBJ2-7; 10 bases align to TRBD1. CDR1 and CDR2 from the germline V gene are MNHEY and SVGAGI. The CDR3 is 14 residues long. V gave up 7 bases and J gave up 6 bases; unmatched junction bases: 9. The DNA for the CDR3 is TGTGCCAGCATCTGGGGACAGGGGTTTCTCGAGCAGTACTTC. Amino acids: CASIWGQGFLEQYF.

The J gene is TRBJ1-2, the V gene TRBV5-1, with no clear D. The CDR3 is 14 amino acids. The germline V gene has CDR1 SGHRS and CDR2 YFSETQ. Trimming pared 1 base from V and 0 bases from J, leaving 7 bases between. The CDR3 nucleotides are TGCGCCAGCAGCTTGTCTACAGCTAACTATGGCTACACCTTC. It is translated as CASSLSTANYGYTF.

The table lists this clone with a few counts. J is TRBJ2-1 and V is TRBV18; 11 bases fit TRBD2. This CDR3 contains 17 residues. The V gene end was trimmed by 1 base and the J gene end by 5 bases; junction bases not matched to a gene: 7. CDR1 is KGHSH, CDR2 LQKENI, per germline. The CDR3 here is CASSPRTLAGGHNEQFF. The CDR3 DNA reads TGTGCCAGCTCACCACGGACCCTAGCGGGGGGTCACAATGAGCAGTTCTTC.

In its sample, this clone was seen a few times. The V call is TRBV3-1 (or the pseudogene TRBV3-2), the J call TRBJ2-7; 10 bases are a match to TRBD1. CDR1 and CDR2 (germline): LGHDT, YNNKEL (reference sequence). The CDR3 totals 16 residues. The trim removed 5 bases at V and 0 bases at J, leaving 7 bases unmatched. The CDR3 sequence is CASSYYRDRGSYEQYF. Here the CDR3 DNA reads TGTGCCAGCAGCTACTACCGGGACAGGGGCTCCTACGAGCAGTACTTC.

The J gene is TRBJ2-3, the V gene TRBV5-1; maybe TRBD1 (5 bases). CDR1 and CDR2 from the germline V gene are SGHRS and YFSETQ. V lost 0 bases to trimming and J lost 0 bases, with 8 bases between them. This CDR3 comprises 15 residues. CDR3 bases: TGCGCCAGCAGCTTGGGACAGCAAAGCACAGATACGCAGTATTTT. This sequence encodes CASSLGQQSTDTQYF.

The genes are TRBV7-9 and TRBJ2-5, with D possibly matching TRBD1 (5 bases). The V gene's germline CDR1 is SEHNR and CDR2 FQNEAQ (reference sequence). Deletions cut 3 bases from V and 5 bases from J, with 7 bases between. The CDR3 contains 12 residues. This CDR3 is CASSFGAETQYF. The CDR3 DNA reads TGTGCCAGCAGCTTTGGGGCCGAGACCCAGTACTTC.

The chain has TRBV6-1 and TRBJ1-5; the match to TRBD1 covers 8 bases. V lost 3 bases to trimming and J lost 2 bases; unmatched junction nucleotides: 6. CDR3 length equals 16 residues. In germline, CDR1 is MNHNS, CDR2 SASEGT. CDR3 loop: CASSEQTGVGNQPQHF. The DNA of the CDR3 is TGTGCCAGCAGTGAGCAGACAGGGGTCGGCAATCAGCCCCAGCATTTT.

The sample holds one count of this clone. The CDR3 DNA sequence: TGTGCCAGCTCACCTCAAGGGACAGCTTACCAAATGAACACCGGGGAGCTGTTTTTT. Translated: CASSPQGTAYQMNTGELFF. V is TRBV18 and J is TRBJ2-2; 7 bases are a match to TRBD1. The germline CDR1 and CDR2 sequences are KGHSH and LQKENI. V was clipped by 3 bases and J by 1 base; unmatched bases: 14. This CDR3 comprises 19 residues.

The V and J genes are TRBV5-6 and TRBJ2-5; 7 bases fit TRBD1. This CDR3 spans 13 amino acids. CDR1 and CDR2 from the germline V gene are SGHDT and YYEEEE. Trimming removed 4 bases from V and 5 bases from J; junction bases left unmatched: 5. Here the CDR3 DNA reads TGTGCCAGCAGCACGGACAGGATGGAGACCCAGTACTTC. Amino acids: CASSTDRMETQYF.

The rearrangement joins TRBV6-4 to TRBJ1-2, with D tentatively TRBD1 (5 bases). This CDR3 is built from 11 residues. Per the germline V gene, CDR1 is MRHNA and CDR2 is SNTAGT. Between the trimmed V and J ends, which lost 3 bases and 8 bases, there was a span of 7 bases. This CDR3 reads CASSDQGGYTF. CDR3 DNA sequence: TGTGCCAGCAGTGATCAGGGCGGCTACACCTTC.